The 9 T cell receptor beta chains listed next were all sequenced from one sample in a study of blood T cell repertoires in COVID-19. Sequencing used immunoSEQ multiplex PCR; TCRdb keeps in-frame clones, though not all of them. Here the sample spans more than 75,000 clones, roughly nine tenths being singletons. The material sequenced was peripheral blood. Receptors originate from a man aged 45 to 65 with acute or convalescent COVID-19.

This clone was picked up many times. The chain is built from TRBV19 and TRBJ2-2, with 10 bases matching TRBD1. The V and J ends lost 11 bases and 6 bases, in that order; junction bases with no gene match: 3. Germline V gene data show CDR1 as LNHDA and CDR2 as SQIVND (reference sequence). The CDR3 sequence is 12 residues long. As DNA, the CDR3 is TGTGCCGTGGGACAGGGGCCCGGGGAGCTGTTTTTT. Protein product: CAVGQGPGELFF.

This clone was picked up one time. This chain joins TRBV7-2 and TRBJ2-1, with 7 bases that match TRBD1. Germline V gene data show CDR1 as SGHTA and CDR2 as FQGNSA. The V and J ends lost 1 base and 8 bases, in that order; junction bases with no gene match: 5. The CDR3 totals 14 residues. CDR3 protein: CASSLETGEDEQFF. In DNA, the CDR3 is TGTGCCAGCAGCTTAGAAACAGGGGAAGATGAGCAGTTCTTC.

The rearrangement links TRBV7-9 to TRBJ1-1; D possibly corresponds to TRBD1 (6 bases). Per germline, CDR1 SEHNR and CDR2 FQNEAQ (reference sequence). This CDR3 is 16 amino acids long. V was shortened by 4 bases and J by 4 bases, with 19 bases between the two germline ends. CDR3 sequence: CASSSHRTDFRTEAFF. CDR3 coding DNA: TGTGCCAGCAGCTCTCATCGGACAGATTTTCGCACTGAAGCTTTCTTT.

The chain uses TRBV7-3 and TRBJ2-2; 14 bases line up with TRBD2. This CDR3 is built from 17 residues. Germline CDR1 SGHTA, CDR2 FQGTGA. J lost 8 bases, V lost 4 bases, and 9 bases had no gene match. The CDR3 is CASSSPTSGGASGELFF. The DNA for the CDR3 is TGTGCCAGCAGCTCACCGACTAGCGGGGGGGCGTCTGGGGAGCTGTTTTTT.

V usage is TRBV5-1 and J usage is TRBJ1-1; D may be TRBD1 (6 bases). CDR3 length: 16 residues. Trimming shortened V by 4 bases and J by 4 bases, and 20 bases separated the two germline ends. Germline CDR1 SGHRS, CDR2 YFSETQ. CDR3 DNA: TGCGCCAGCAGCCCCTCGCCAGGGGCGAAGAGCACTGAAGCTTTCTTT. This codes for CASSPSPGAKSTEAFF.

The chain employs TRBV5-6 and TRBJ1-3; no clear D. Trimming removed 4 bases from V and 0 bases from J, with 11 bases in between. The CDR3 is made up of 15 amino acids. Germline CDR1 SGHDT, CDR2 YYEEEE. The CDR3 bases are TGTGCCAGCAGCGGTAGTGCTTACTCTGGAAACACCATATATTTT. Translated: CASSGSAYSGNTIYF.

V is TRBV28 and J is TRBJ2-2; D is possibly TRBD1 (5 bases). This CDR3 contains 15 residues. Between the trimmed V and J ends, which lost 4 bases and 2 bases, there was a span of 11 bases. Germline CDR1 reads MDHEN; CDR2 reads SYDVKM. The CDR3 DNA follows: TGTGCCAGCAGTTCCTCACAGGAAAACACCGGGGAGCTGTTTTTT. Its protein product is CASSSSQENTGELFF.

The rearrangement joins TRBV11-3 to TRBJ2-1, with 8 bases fitting TRBD1. Germline loops: CDR1 SGHNT, CDR2 YENEEA. The V segment lost 7 bases and the J segment 10 bases; nucleotides outside the gene matches: 15. The CDR3 has 15 residues. DNA of the CDR3: TGTGCCAGCACCCCGCCCCAGGGGGCGGTGAAAGAGCAGTTCTTC. It codes for CASTPPQGAVKEQFF.

V gene TRBV29-1 combines with J gene TRBJ1-1; 11 bases match TRBD1. V was pared by 7 bases and J by 4 bases, with 5 bases of the junction left unmatched. The CDR3 loop spans 13 amino acids. In germline, CDR1 is SQVTM, CDR2 ANQGSEA. CDR3 in DNA: TGCAGCGCGTCCGGGACAGGGGGCACTGAAGCTTTCTTT. It codes for CSASGTGGTEAFF.